The entry that follows covers one T cell receptor beta chain sequence. Its antigen remains unidentified. They ran version v3.0 of the immunoSEQ assay at survey level. Produced via immunoSEQ multiplex PCR; TCRdb's table is partial and in-frame only. Among 20,000 to 25,000 clones listed, 65% to 90% were seen once. There was at least one pre-ART PBMC sample for each donor, plus at least two post-ART PBMC samples. V lost 4 bases, J lost 6 bases, and 13 bases lay in between. The length of the CDR3 is 13 residues. CDR1 is MDHEN, CDR2 SYDVKM, per germline. The sample comes from a study of long-term antiretroviral therapy in people with HIV. Study-wide results and caveats: Transplant donor controls retained higher diversity, though diversity increased after ART. Missing from the dataset were any data on ART adherence, viral resistance or therapy changes.

The sample was unsorted PBMCs, taken 0.1 years before starting antiretroviral therapy. This chain joins TRBV28 and TRBJ2-7; maybe TRBD2 (5 bases). The TCR originated in a man aged 35-49 years with HIV. As DNA, the CDR3 is TGTGCCAGCAGTTCCTCCGGGGATGGCGAGCAGTACTTC. Its translation: CASSSSGDGEQYF.